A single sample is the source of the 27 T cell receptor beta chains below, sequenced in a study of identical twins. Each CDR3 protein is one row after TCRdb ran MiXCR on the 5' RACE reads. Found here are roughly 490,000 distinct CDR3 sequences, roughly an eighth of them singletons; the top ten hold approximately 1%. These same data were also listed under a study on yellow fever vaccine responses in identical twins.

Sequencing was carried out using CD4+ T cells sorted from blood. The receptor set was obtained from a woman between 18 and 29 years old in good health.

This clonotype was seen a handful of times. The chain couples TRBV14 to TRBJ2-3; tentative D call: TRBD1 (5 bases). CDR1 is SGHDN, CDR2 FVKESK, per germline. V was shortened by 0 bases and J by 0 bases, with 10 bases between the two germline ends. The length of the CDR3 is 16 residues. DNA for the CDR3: TGTGCCAGCAGCCAAGATCTCCAGGGTAGCACAGATACGCAGTATTTT. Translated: CASSQDLQGSTDTQYF.

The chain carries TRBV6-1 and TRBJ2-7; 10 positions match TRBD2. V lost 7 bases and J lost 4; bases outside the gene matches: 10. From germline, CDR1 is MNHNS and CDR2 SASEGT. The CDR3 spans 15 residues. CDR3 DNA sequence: TGTGCCAGCACTCGGAGTACTAGCGGGGTTTACGAGCAGTACTTC. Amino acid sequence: CASTRSTSGVYEQYF.

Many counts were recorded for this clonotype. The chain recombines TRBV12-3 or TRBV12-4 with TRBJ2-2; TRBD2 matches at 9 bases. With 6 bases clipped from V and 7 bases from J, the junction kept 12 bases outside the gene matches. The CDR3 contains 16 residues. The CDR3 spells CASRSPLAGLSGELFF. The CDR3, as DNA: TGTGCCAGCAGGTCTCCCCTAGCGGGGTTGAGCGGGGAGCTGTTTTTT.

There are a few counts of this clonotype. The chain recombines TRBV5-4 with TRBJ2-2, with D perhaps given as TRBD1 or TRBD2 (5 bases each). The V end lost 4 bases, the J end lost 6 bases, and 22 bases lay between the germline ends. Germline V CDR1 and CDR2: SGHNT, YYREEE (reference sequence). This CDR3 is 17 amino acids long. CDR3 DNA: TGTGCCAGCAGCCGCACGCTGGTCATCGGGGCAGCCGGGGAGCTGTTTTTT. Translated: CASSRTLVIGAAGELFF. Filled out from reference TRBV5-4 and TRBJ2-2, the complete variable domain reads ETGVTQSPTHLIKTRGQQVTLRCSSQSGHNTVSWYQQALGQGPQFIFQYYREEENGRGNFPPRFSGLQFPNYSSELNVNALELDDSALYLCASSRTLVIGAAGELFFGEGSRLTVL.

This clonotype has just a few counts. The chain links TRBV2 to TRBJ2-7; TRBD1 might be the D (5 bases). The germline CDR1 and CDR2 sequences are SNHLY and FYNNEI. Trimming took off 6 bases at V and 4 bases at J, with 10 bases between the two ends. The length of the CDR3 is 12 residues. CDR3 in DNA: TGTGCCAGCAGAGCAGGGTTTTACGAGCAGTACTTC. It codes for CASRAGFYEQYF.

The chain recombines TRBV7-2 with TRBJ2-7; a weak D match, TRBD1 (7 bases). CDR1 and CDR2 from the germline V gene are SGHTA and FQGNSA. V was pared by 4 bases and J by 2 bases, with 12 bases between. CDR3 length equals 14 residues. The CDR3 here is CASSSGGLAYEQYF. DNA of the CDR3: TGTGCCAGCAGCTCAGGGGGACTGGCCTACGAGCAGTACTTC.

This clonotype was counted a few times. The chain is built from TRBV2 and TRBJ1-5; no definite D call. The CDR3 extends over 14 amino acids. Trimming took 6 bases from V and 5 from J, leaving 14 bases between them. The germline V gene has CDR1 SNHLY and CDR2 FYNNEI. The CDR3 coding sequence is TGTGCCAGCAGGGGGAATTCGGGTGATCAGCCCCAGCATTTT. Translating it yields CASRGNSGDQPQHF.

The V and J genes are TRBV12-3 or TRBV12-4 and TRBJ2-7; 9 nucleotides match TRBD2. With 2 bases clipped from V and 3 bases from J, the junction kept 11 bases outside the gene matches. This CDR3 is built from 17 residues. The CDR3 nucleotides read TGTGCCAGCAGTTTACAAGGCGGGGGGGCATTATTCTACGAGCAGTACTTC. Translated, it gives CASSLQGGGALFYEQYF.

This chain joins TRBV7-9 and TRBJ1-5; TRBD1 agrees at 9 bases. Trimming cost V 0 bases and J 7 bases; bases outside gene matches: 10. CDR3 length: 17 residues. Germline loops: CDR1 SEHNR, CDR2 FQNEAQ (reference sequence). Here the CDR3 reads CASSLAGTGNRGQPQHF. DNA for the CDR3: TGTGCCAGCAGCTTAGCCGGGACAGGGAATCGGGGGCAGCCCCAGCATTTT.

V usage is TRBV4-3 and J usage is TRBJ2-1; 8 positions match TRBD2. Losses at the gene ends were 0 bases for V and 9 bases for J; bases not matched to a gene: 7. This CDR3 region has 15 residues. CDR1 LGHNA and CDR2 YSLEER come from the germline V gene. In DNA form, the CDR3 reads TGCGCCAGCAGCCAAGAACGCACTAGCGGTAGTGAGCAGTTCTTC. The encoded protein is CASSQERTSGSEQFF.

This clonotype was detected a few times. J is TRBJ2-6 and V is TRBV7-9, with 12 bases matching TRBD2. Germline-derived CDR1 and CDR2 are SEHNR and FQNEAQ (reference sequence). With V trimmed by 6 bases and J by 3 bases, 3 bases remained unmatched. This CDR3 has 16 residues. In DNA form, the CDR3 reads TGTGCCAGCAGTCCTAGCGGGAGGGGTGGGGCCAACGTCCTGACTTTC. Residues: CASSPSGRGGANVLTF.

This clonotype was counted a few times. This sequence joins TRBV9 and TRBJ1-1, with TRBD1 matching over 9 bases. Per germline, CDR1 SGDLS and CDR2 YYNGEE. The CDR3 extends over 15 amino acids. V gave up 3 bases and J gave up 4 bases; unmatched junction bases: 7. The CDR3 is CASSGAGTGRTEAFF. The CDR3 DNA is TGTGCCAGCAGCGGTGCCGGGACAGGGCGCACTGAAGCTTTCTTT. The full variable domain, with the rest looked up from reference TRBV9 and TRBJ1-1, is DSGVTQTPKHLITATGQRVTLRCSPRSGDLSVYWYQQSLDQGLQFLIQYYNGEERAKGNILERFSAQQFPDLHSELNLSSLELGDSALYFCASSGAGTGRTEAFFGQGTRLTVV.

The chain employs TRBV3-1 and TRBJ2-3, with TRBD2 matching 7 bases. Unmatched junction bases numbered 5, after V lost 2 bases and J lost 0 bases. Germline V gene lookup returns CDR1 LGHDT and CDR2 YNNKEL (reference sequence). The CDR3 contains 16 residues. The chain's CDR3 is CASSQLSGASTDTQYF. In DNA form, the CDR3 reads TGTGCCAGCAGCCAATTGAGCGGGGCTAGCACAGATACGCAGTATTTT.

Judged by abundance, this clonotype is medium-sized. CDR3 residues: CASSLQGYNGYTF. In DNA form, the CDR3 reads TGTGCCAGCAGCTTACAGGGCTACAATGGCTACACCTTC. The chain has TRBV7-2 and TRBJ1-2, with D possibly matching TRBD1 (5 bases). The CDR3 consists of 13 residues. Germline values: CDR1 SGHTA, CDR2 FQGNSA. V lost 2 bases, J lost 6 bases, and 10 bases lay in between.

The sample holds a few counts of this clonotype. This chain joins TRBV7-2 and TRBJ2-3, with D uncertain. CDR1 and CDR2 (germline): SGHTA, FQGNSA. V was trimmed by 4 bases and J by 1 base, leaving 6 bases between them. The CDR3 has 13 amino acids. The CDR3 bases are TGTGCCAGCAGCTGGGTTGGCACAGATACGCAGTATTTT. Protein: CASSWVGTDTQYF.

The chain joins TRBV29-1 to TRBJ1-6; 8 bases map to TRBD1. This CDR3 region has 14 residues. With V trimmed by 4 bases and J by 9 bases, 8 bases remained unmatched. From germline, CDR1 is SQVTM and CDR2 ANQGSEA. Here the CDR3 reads CSVADRGGSSPLHF. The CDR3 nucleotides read TGCAGCGTTGCCGACAGGGGCGGAAGTTCACCCCTCCACTTT.

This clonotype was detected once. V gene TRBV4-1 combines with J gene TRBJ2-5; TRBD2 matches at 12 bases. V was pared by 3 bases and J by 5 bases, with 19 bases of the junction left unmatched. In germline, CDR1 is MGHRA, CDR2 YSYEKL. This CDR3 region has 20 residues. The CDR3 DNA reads TGCGCCAGCAGCCAGGAAAAGGCGGGGGAGACTAGCGGGGGTCACGAGACCCAGTACTTC. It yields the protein CASSQEKAGETSGGHETQYF.

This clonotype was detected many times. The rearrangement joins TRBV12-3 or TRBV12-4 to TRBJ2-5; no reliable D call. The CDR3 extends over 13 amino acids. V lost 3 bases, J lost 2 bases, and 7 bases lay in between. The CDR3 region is CASSFAFQETQYF. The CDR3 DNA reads TGTGCCAGCAGTTTTGCCTTTCAAGAGACCCAGTACTTC.

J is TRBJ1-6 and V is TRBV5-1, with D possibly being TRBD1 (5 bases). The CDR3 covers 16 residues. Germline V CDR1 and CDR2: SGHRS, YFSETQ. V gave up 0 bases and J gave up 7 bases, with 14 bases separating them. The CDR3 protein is CASSLETASSNSPLHF. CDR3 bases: TGCGCCAGCAGCTTGGAGACAGCCTCCTCAAATTCACCCCTCCACTTT.

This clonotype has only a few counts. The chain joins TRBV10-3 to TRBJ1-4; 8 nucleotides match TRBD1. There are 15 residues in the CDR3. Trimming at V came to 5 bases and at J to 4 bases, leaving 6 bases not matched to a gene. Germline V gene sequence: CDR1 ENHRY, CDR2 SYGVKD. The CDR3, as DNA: TGTGCCATCAGTACGACAGGGGAGAATAATGAAAAACTGTTTTTT. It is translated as CAISTTGENNEKLFF.

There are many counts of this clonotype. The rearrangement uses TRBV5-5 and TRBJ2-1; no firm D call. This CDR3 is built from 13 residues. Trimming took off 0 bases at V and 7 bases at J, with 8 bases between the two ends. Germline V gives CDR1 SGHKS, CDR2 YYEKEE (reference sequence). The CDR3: CASSLELMNEQFF. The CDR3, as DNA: TGTGCCAGCAGCTTGGAGCTCATGAATGAGCAGTTCTTC.

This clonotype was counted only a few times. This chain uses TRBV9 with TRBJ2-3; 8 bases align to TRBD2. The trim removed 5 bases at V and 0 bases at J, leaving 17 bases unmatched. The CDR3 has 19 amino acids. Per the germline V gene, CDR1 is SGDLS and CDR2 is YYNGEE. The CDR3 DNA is TGTGCCAGCAGACTTACCTCAGCGGGAGCGTCTACTAGCACAGATACGCAGTATTTT. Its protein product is CASRLTSAGASTSTDTQYF.

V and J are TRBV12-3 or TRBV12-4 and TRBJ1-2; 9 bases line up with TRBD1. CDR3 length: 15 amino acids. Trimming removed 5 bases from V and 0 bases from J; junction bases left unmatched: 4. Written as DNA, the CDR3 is TGTGCCAGCAGTCCCCACAGGGGGCCTAACTATGGCTACACCTTC. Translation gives CASSPHRGPNYGYTF.

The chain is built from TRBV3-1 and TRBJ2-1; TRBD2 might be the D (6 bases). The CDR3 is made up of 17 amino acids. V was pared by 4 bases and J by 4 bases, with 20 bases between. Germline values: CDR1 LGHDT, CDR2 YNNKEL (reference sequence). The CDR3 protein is CASSPRGGNTRYNEQFF. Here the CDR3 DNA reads TGTGCCAGCAGCCCCAGAGGAGGGAACACCCGATACAATGAGCAGTTCTTC.

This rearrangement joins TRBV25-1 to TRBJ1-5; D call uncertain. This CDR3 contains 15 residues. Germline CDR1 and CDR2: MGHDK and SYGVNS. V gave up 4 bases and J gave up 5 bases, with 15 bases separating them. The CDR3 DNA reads TGTGCCAGCAGTGTCCTGGGTAGGGAAGATCAGCCCCAGCATTTT. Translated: CASSVLGREDQPQHF.

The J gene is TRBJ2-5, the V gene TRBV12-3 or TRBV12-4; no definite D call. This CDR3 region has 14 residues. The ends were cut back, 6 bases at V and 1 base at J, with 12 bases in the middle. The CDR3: CASSRTAAQETQYF. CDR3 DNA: TGTGCCAGCAGCCGAACAGCAGCCCAAGAGACCCAGTACTTC.

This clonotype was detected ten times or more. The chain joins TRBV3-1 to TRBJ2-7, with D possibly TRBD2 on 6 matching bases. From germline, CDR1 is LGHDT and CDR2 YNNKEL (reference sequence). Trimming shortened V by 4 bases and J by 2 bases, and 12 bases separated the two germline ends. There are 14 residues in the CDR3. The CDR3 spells CASSLRDSTYEQYF. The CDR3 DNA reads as TGTGCCAGCAGCCTGCGGGACTCGACCTACGAGCAGTACTTC.